Detailed here is one TCR beta chain. Its antigen remains unknown. Primers for the PCR totalled 60 Vbeta and 13 Jbeta. The method was immunoSEQ multiplex PCR; TCRdb's version includes in-frame clones alone and lacks a portion of them. The sample lists 60,000 to 85,000 clones, roughly 81% seen once, with approximately 10% in the top ten. The data are from a study of cytomegalovirus exposure and HLA in healthy donors. Study-level findings and limits: As confirmed in vitro, a few CMV-associated chains were specific for CMV antigens. Earlier analysis found most TCR beta V segments productive about 90% or about 30% of the time. Versus the roughly 690-donor mean, an Asian-associated ancestry cluster reportedly showed fewer N-insertions in a later analysis.

The V gene lost 1 base and the J gene lost 2 bases, with 2 bases spanning the gap. The germline V gene has CDR1 SGHNT and CDR2 YENEEA. The CDR3 is 12 amino acids. The sequence was obtained from a human donor in good health. The sample was PBMCs. V is TRBV11-3 and J is TRBJ1-1; D call uncertain. CDR3 DNA sequence: TGTGCCAGCAGCTTAGCTAACACTGAAGCTTTCTTT. This sequence encodes CASSLANTEAFF.